One and the same sample provided the 7 T cell receptor beta chains below, sequenced in a study of neurological immune-mediated disorders. MiXCR, applied by TCRdb to the 5' RACE reads, yields one record per CDR3 protein. The table has about 49,000 distinct CDR3 sequences, more than 8.5% seen once. Time point defined: longitudinal time-point 1 (baseline). The sample taken for sequencing was PBMCs. These receptors were collected from a woman aged 40 to 55 in good health.

Many counts were recorded for this clonotype. The chain combines TRBV25-1 with TRBJ1-1, with D possibly matching TRBD1 (5 bases). The ends were cut back, 7 bases at V and 1 base at J, with 13 bases in the middle. Germline lookup yields CDR1 MGHDK and CDR2 SYGVNS. The CDR3 totals 14 residues. CDR3 sequence reads: CASTLGRPNTEAFF. CDR3 in DNA: TGTGCCAGCACACTGGGACGGCCGAACACTGAAGCTTTCTTT.

In this sample, this clonotype turned up many times. As DNA, the CDR3 is TGTGCCAGCAGCCCTTGGGGGGGCCAAGAGACCCAGTACTTC. This gives the protein CASSPWGGQETQYF. The chain couples TRBV7-3 to TRBJ2-5; 7 positions agree with TRBD2. This CDR3 region has 14 residues. With V trimmed by 5 bases and J by 1 base, 4 bases remained unmatched. Per germline, CDR1 SGHTA and CDR2 FQGTGA.

This clonotype was seen repeatedly, ten times or more. The chain combines TRBV11-2 with TRBJ2-7; unclear D gene. The ends were cut back, 1 base at V and 1 base at J, with 17 bases in the middle. The CDR3 loop spans 17 amino acids. The germline CDR1 and CDR2 sequences are SGHAT and FQNNGV. The CDR3 region has the DNA TGTGCCAGCAGCTTAGGTCGCACCTCGGTAGGGTCCTACGAGCAGTACTTC. Residues: CASSLGRTSVGSYEQYF.

This clonotype was detected ten times or more. The chain couples TRBV6-5 to TRBJ1-5; 7 nucleotides line up with TRBD1. Germline values: CDR1 MNHEY, CDR2 SVGAGI. This CDR3 region has 15 residues. V lost 5 bases and J lost 9; bases outside the gene matches: 13. The CDR3 coding sequence is TGTGCCAGCAGTAAGGGGGACAGTGGGAAGTCGCCCCAGCATTTT. Translating gives CASSKGDSGKSPQHF.

This clonotype has at least ten counts. The chain links TRBV7-2 to TRBJ2-2; 9 bases line up with TRBD2. The CDR3 runs to 16 residues. CDR1 SGHTA and CDR2 FQGNSA come from the germline V gene. Trimming cost V 1 base and J 4 bases; bases outside gene matches: 4. The CDR3 nucleotides are TGTGCCAGCAGCTTAGTTGGCGGGAGGGCCACCGGGGAGCTGTTTTTT. As protein: CASSLVGGRATGELFF.

This clonotype was counted at least ten times. This rearrangement joins TRBV5-1 to TRBJ2-2, with D possibly matching TRBD1 (6 bases). The CDR3 runs to 13 residues. The germline CDR1 and CDR2 sequences are SGHRS and YFSETQ. Trimming pared 3 bases from V and 5 bases from J, leaving 8 bases between. The CDR3 protein is CASSYQGTGELFF. Written as DNA, the CDR3 is TGCGCCAGCAGCTACCAGGGGACCGGGGAGCTGTTTTTT.

This clonotype was seen ten or more times. The chain joins TRBV5-1 to TRBJ2-3; 7 bases match TRBD2. Trimming took 0 bases from V and 2 from J; bases not matched to a gene: 9. Looked up from germline, CDR1 is SGHRS and CDR2 is YFSETQ. The CDR3 is made up of 17 amino acids. The CDR3 region is CASSLAETSRSTDTQYF. For the CDR3, the DNA is TGCGCCAGCAGCTTGGCCGAGACTAGCAGATCCACAGATACGCAGTATTTT.